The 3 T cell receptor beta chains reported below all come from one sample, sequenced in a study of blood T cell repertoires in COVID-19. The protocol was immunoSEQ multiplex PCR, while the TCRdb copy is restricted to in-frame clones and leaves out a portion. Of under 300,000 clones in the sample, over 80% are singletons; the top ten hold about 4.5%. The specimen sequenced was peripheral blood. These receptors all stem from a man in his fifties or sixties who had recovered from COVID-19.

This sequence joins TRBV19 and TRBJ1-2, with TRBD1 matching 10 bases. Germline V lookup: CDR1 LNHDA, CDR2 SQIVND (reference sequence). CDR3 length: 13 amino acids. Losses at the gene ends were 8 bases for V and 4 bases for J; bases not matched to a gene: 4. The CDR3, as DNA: TGTGCCAGTCAAAGGGACAGGGGCTATGGCTACACCTTC. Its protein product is CASQRDRGYGYTF. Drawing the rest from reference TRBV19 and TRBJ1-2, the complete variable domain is DGGITQSPKYLFRKEGQNVTLSCEQNLNHDAMYWYRQDPGQGLRLIYYSQIVNDFQKGDIAEGYSVSREKKESFPLTVTSAQKNPTAFYLCASQRDRGYGYTFGSGTRLTVV.

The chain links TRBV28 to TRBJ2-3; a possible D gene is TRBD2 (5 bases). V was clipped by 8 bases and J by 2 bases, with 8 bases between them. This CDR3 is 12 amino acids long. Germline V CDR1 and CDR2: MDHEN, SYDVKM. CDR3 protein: CASRGTTDTQYF. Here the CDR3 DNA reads TGTGCCAGCCGGGGAACCACAGATACGCAGTATTTT.

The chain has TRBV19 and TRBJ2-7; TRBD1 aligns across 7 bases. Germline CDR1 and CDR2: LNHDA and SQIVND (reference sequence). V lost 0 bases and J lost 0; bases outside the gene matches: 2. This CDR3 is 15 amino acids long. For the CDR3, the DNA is TGTGCCAGTAGTATAGAGGCAGGGGGCTCCTACGAGCAGTACTTC. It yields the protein CASSIEAGGSYEQYF. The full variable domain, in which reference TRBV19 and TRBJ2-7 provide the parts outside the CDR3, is DGGITQSPKYLFRKEGQNVTLSCEQNLNHDAMYWYRQDPGQGLRLIYYSQIVNDFQKGDIAEGYSVSREKKESFPLTVTSAQKNPTAFYLCASSIEAGGSYEQYFGPGTRLTVT.